This record covers a single T cell receptor beta chain. Its antigen is currently unknown. Alongside CTLA-4 blockade with ipilimumab, patients with chemo-refractory metastatic non-small-cell lung cancer received focal radiation. Germline V gene sequence: CDR1 MGHRA, CDR2 YSYEKL. The CDR3 is 15 residues long. Trimming took 0 bases from V and 3 from J; bases not matched to a gene: 2. These data belong to a study of radiotherapy plus CTLA-4 blockade in lung cancer. Study-wide context: Objective response rate was over 15%; disease control rate, around 30%.

Assay: immunoSEQ multiplex PCR; the TCRdb copy retains only in-frame clones and omits some. The data show 25,000 to 35,000 clones, around 73% seen once. Study-level findings and limits: Radiotherapy with ipilimumab was followed by blood expansion of tumor-derived clones. Interferon-beta and early blood T cell clone dynamics reportedly predicted response best.

This sequence was found in a human donor with non-small cell lung cancer who had stable disease on radiotherapy plus ipilimumab. The gene calls are TRBV4-1 and TRBJ2-4; 7 bases match TRBD1. The sample was peripheral blood, taken from a patient treated with radiotherapy plus ipilimumab. The CDR3 sequence is CASSQDAGGKNIQYF. CDR3 in DNA: TGCGCCAGCAGCCAAGATGCAGGGGGCAAAAACATTCAGTACTTC.